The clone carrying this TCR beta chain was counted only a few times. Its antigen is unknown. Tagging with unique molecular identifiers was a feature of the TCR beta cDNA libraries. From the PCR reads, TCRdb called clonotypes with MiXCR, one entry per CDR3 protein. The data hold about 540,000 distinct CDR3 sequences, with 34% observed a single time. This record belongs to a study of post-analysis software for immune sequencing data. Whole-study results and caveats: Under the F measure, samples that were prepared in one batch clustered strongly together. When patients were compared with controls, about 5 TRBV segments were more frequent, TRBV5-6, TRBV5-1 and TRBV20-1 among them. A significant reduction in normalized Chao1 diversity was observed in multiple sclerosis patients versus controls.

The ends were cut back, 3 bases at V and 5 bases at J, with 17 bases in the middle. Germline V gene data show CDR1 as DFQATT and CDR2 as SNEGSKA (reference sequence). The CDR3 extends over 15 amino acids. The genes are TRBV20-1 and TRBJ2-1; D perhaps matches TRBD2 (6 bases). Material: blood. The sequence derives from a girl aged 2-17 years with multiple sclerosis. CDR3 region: CSASRGSELDNEQFF. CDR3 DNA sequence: TGCAGTGCTAGTCGGGGGTCTGAGTTGGACAATGAGCAGTTCTTC.